The entry below gives a single T cell receptor (beta chain) sequence along with its context. The source of the sample is a study of T cell changes during pregnancy in multiple sclerosis. Trimming cost V 2 bases and J 0 bases, with 11 bases left between them. This CDR3 is 15 amino acids long. Germline lookup yields CDR1 KGHSH and CDR2 LQKENI. Libraries were prepared by immunoSEQ multiplex PCR; TCRdb keeps only in-frame clonotypes and omits some of them. The table shows 50,000 or so clones, with 92% occurring only once. The source is a female donor with multiple sclerosis, enrolled in a pregnancy study. Here the sequenced sample was CD4+ T cells from peripheral blood mononuclear cells, taken after pregnancy. The chain employs TRBV18 and TRBJ2-7; D is ambiguous. The CDR3 nucleotides are TGTGCCAGCTCACCATCCCAGGCCTTCTCCTACGAGCAGTACTTC. Encoded protein: CASSPSQAFSYEQYF. Variable domain in full (rest from reference TRBV18 and TRBJ2-7): NAGVMQNPRHLVRRRGQEARLRCSPMKGHSHVYWYRQLPEEGLKFMVYLQKENIIDESGMPKERFSAEFPKEGPSILRIQQVVRGDSAAYFCASSPSQAFSYEQYFGPGTRLTVT.